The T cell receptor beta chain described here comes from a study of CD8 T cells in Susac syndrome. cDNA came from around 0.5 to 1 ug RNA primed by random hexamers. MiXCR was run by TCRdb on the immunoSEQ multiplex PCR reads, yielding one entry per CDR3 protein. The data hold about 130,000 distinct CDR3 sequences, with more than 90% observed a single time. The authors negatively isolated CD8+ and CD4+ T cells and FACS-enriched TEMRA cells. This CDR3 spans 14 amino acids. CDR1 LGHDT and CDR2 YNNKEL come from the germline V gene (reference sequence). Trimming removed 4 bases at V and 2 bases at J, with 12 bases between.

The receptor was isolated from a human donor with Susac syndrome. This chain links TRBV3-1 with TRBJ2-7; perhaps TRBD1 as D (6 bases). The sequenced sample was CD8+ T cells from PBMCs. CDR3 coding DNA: TGTGCCAGCAGCCCCGGGACATACACCTACGAGCAGTACTTC. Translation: CASSPGTYTYEQYF.